What follows are 17 T cell receptor beta chains derived from one specimen sequenced in a study of blood T cell repertoires in COVID-19 (TCRdb year 2020). To prepare the library, the immunoSEQ multiplex PCR assay was applied. Sourced from immuneACCESS, this table was stored by TCRdb with only in-frame sequences that have V and J called. A share of the clones is absent; for the studies checked, an unresolved V gene accounts for under half, and the remainder has no known explanation. In all, the sample holds about 220,000 clones, and 65% to 85% of those were seen once. The ten most abundant clones make up under 3.5% of the sample. Source material: PBMCs or T cells enriched from blood (not recorded which). The receptors here all came from a woman in her fifties or sixties who had recovered from COVID-19.

This chain joins TRBV2 and TRBJ1-1; 8 bases line up with TRBD1. V shed 6 bases, J shed 13 bases, and the junction held 10 bases outside the gene matches. Germline assignment: CDR1 SNHLY and CDR2 FYNNEI. This CDR3 is 12 amino acids long. The CDR3 protein is CASRDRDPKGFF. The CDR3 region has the DNA TGTGCCAGCAGGGACAGGGACCCTAAGGGTTTCTTT.

The chain recombines TRBV5-1 with TRBJ2-5, with a tentative D call TRBD2 (6 bases). V gave up 0 bases and J gave up 2 bases, with 11 bases separating them. The CDR3 loop spans 15 amino acids. Germline values: CDR1 SGHRS, CDR2 YFSETQ. This CDR3 is CASSLAGTFQETQYF. CDR3 in DNA: TGCGCCAGCAGCTTGGCCGGGACTTTTCAAGAGACCCAGTACTTC.

V usage is TRBV7-2 and J usage is TRBJ2-7, with TRBD2 identical over 8 bases. Germline CDR1 reads SGHTA; CDR2 reads FQGNSA. V trimming: 8 bases; J trimming: 3 bases; junction bases outside the gene matches: 6. The CDR3 is 13 residues long. The CDR3 loop reads CASGGLAGYEQYF. The CDR3 DNA sequence: TGTGCCAGCGGTGGGCTAGCGGGCTACGAGCAGTACTTC.

V usage is TRBV3-1 (or the pseudogene TRBV3-2) and J usage is TRBJ1-3; 8 bases fit TRBD1. CDR3 length: 18 residues. With 0 bases clipped from V and 0 bases from J, the junction kept 7 bases outside the gene matches. CDR1 is LGHDT and CDR2 is YNNKEL in the germline V gene (reference sequence). The CDR3 loop is CASSQEAGGPPSGNTIYF. The DNA for the CDR3 is TGTGCCAGCAGCCAAGAGGCAGGGGGCCCTCCCTCTGGAAACACCATATATTTT.

J is TRBJ1-6 and V is TRBV7-2, with 8 bases that match TRBD1. Per germline, CDR1 SGHTA and CDR2 FQGNSA. CDR3 size: 15 residues. The V and J ends lost 5 bases and 10 bases, in that order; junction bases with no gene match: 10. The CDR3 DNA reads as TGTGCCAGCAGCGGCAGGGGGCGCGGCGGATCACCCCTCCACTTT. It is translated as CASSGRGRGGSPLHF.

In its sample, this clone was seen once. V usage is TRBV2 and J usage is TRBJ2-4; TRBD1 matches at 7 bases. This CDR3 is built from 16 residues. V lost 6 bases and J lost 0; bases outside the gene matches: 8. The V gene's germline CDR1 is SNHLY and CDR2 FYNNEI. Here the CDR3 reads CASRAGTAQAKNIQYF. CDR3 DNA sequence: TGTGCCAGCAGAGCCGGGACAGCGCAAGCCAAAAACATTCAGTACTTC.

The chain has TRBV11-2 and TRBJ1-3, with D unresolved. Germline CDR1 is SGHAT and CDR2 is FQNNGV. V was pared by 1 base and J by 1 base, with 5 bases between. The CDR3 extends over 14 amino acids. The CDR3 DNA sequence: TGTGCCAGCAGCTTAGGAGTGTCTGGAAACACCATATATTTT. Protein product: CASSLGVSGNTIYF.

The chain joins TRBV2 to TRBJ1-6, with D tentatively TRBD1 (5 bases). This CDR3 comprises 15 residues. Germline V gene lookup returns CDR1 SNHLY and CDR2 FYNNEI. V was clipped by 4 bases and J by 0 bases, with 7 bases between them. The CDR3 here is CASSGGGSYNSPLHF. The DNA of the CDR3 is TGTGCCAGCAGTGGGGGGGGCTCCTATAATTCACCCCTCCACTTT.

The rearrangement joins TRBV6-2 or TRBV6-3 to TRBJ2-3; 13 bases fit TRBD2. There are 16 residues in the CDR3. V trimming: 5 bases; J trimming: 4 bases; junction bases outside the gene matches: 6. Per germline, CDR1 MNHEY and CDR2 SVGEGT. CDR3 DNA sequence: TGTGCCAGCAGTCTAACTAGCGGGGGGGCTCCAGATACGCAGTATTTT. Translating it yields CASSLTSGGAPDTQYF.

V usage is TRBV10-2 and J usage is TRBJ2-1; 10 bases map to TRBD1. The CDR3 contains 15 residues. After removal of 5 bases from V and 5 bases from J, the junction contained 6 bases not matched to a gene. Germline V lookup: CDR1 WSHSY, CDR2 SAAADI. CDR3 region: CASSKTGGANNEQFF. The CDR3 region has the DNA TGCGCCAGCAGTAAGACAGGGGGCGCGAACAATGAGCAGTTCTTC.

The chain uses TRBV11-2 and TRBJ1-2; 7 nucleotides line up with TRBD1. The CDR3 spans 15 residues. With 1 base clipped from V and 7 bases from J, the junction kept 9 bases outside the gene matches. The V gene's germline CDR1 is SGHAT and CDR2 FQNNGV. The CDR3 here is CASSLAGPPGGGYTF. CDR3 coding DNA: TGTGCCAGCAGCTTAGCGGGGCCGCCAGGGGGTGGCTACACCTTC.

This chain links TRBV7-3 with TRBJ1-1; 8 nucleotides align to TRBD1. The length of the CDR3 is 13 residues. From germline, CDR1 is SGHTA and CDR2 FQGTGA. V shed 4 bases, J shed 7 bases, and the junction held 5 bases outside the gene matches. The CDR3 DNA is TGTGCCAGCAGCTCAGGGGGCCTCGGTGAAGCTTTCTTT. Protein sequence: CASSSGGLGEAFF.

The chain carries TRBV3-1 (or the pseudogene TRBV3-2) and TRBJ2-1; maybe TRBD2 (5 bases). The germline V and J ends were trimmed by 4 bases and 0 bases, with 10 bases remaining between them. Per the germline V gene, CDR1 is LGHDT and CDR2 is YNNKEL (reference sequence). The CDR3 sequence is 15 residues long. The CDR3 protein is CASSPTRSSYNEQFF. Here the CDR3 DNA reads TGTGCCAGCAGCCCTACTAGGAGCTCCTACAATGAGCAGTTCTTC.

The chain recombines TRBV7-6 with TRBJ1-1, with D possibly matching TRBD1 (5 bases). There are 13 residues in the CDR3. CDR1 is SGHVS and CDR2 is FNYEAQ in the germline V gene. Between the trimmed V and J ends, which lost 5 bases and 3 bases, there was a span of 10 bases. The CDR3 here is CASSPGGYTEAFF. The CDR3 DNA follows: TGTGCCAGCAGCCCGGGGGGGTACACTGAAGCTTTCTTT.

The gene calls are TRBV18 and TRBJ2-7; 8 positions match TRBD1. This CDR3 has 14 residues. CDR1 is KGHSH, CDR2 LQKENI, per germline. With V trimmed by 5 bases and J by 6 bases, 9 bases remained unmatched. The CDR3 region is CASSWKDRDGEQYF. CDR3 DNA sequence: TGTGCCAGCTCATGGAAGGACAGGGATGGCGAGCAGTACTTC.

The V gene is TRBV5-4, the J gene TRBJ2-7; 7 bases line up with TRBD1. The germline CDR1 and CDR2 sequences are SGHNT and YYREEE (reference sequence). The CDR3 is made up of 14 amino acids. V lost 3 bases and J lost 3; bases outside the gene matches: 6. The DNA for the CDR3 is TGTGCCAGCAGCTGGGGGTCAGGGGGCTACGAGCAGTACTTC. Protein: CASSWGSGGYEQYF.

The gene calls are TRBV5-6 and TRBJ1-1, with D tentatively TRBD1 (6 bases). The germline V gene encodes CDR1 SGHDT and CDR2 YYEEEE. The V and J ends lost 5 bases and 4 bases respectively, with 12 bases between them. This CDR3 contains 13 residues. CDR3 bases: TGTGCCAGCAGAAAACAGGGTAGCACTGAAGCTTTCTTT. Translating gives CASRKQGSTEAFF.